The clone carrying this TCR beta chain has just a few counts. Its cognate antigen is unknown. These data originate in a study of blood T cells in healthy people across ages. The CDR3 runs to 15 residues. Trimming removed 1 base from V and 2 bases from J; junction bases left unmatched: 5. Germline V gene lookup returns CDR1 SGHTA and CDR2 FQGNSA. It was with a sample-barcoded 5' primer and a J-beta primer mix that a second PCR of roughly 6 to 12 cycles was run. TCRdb passed the 5' RACE reads through MiXCR, listing each CDR3 protein once. The table records 800,000 or so distinct CDR3 sequences, roughly 60% of them present only once. Study outcomes and limitations: Naive CD4+ cells and diversity were both higher in long-lived donors than in aged donors.

This chain joins TRBV7-2 and TRBJ2-7; TRBD1 matches 7 bases. The TCR sequence derives from a man aged 30 to 45 in good health. The material sequenced was blood. The CDR3 is CASSLVQGLTYEQYF. The DNA for the CDR3 is TGTGCCAGCAGCTTAGTACAGGGGCTGACCTACGAGCAGTACTTC.